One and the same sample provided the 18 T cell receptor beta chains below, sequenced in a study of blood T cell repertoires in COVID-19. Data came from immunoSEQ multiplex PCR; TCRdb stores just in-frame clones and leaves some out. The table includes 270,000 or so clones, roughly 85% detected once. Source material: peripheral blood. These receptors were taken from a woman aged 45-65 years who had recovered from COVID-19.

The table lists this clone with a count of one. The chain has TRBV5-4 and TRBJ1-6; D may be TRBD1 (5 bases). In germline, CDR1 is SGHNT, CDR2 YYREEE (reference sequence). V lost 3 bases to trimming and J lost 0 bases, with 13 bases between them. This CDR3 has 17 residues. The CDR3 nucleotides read TGTGCCAGCAGCTCGACAGTTCAGAGCTCCTATAATTCACCCCTCCACTTT. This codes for CASSSTVQSSYNSPLHF.

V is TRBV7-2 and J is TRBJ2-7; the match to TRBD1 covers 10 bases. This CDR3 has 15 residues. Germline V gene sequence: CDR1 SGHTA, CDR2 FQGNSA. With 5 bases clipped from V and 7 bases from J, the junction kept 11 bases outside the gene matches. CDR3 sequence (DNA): TGTGCCAGCAGCGCCACTGCGGGACAGGGGAGGGAGCAGTACTTC. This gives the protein CASSATAGQGREQYF.

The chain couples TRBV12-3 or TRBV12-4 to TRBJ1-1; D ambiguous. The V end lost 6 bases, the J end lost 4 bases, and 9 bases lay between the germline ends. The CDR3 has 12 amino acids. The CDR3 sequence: CASSPQVTEAFF. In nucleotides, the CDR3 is TGTGCCAGCAGCCCCCAGGTCACTGAAGCTTTCTTT.

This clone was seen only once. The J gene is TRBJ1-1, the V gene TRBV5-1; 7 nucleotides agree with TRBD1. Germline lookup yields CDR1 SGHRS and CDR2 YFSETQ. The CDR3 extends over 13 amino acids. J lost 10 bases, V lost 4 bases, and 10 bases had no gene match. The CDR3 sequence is CASSPEGQDGAFF. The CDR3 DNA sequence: TGCGCCAGCAGCCCAGAAGGACAGGATGGAGCTTTCTTT. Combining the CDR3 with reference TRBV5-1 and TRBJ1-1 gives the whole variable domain KAGVTQTPRYLIKTRGQQVTLSCSPISGHRSVSWYQQTPGQGLQFLFEYFSETQRNKGNFPGRFSGRQFSNSRSEMNVSTLELGDSALYLCASSPEGQDGAFFGQGTRLTVV.

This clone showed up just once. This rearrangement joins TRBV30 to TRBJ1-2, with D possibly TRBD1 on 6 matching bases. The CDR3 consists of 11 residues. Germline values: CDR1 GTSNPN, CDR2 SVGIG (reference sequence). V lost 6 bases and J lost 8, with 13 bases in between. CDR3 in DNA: TGTGCCTGCAACAGGGTGCGCGGCTACACCTTC. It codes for CACNRVRGYTF.

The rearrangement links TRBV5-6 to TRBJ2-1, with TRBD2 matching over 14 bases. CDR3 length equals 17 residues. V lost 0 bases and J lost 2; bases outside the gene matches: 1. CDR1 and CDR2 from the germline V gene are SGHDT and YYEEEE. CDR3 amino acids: CASSLGGLAGAYNEQFF. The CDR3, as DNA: TGTGCCAGCAGCTTGGGGGGACTAGCGGGAGCCTACAATGAGCAGTTCTTC. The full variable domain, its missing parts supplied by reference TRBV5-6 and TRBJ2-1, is DAGVTQSPTHLIKTRGQQVTLRCSPKSGHDTVSWYQQALGQGPQFIFQYYEEEERQRGNFPDRFSGHQFPNYSSELNVNALLLGDSALYLCASSLGGLAGAYNEQFFGPGTRLTVL.

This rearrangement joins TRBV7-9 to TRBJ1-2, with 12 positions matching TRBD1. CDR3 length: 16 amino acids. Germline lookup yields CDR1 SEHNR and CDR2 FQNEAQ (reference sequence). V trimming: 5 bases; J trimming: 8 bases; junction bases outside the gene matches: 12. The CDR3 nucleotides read TGTGCCAGCAGCCCCGGGACAGGGGGCAGTCTGAAGGGCTACACCTTC. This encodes CASSPGTGGSLKGYTF.

CDR3 sequence (DNA): TGTGCCAGCAGTTTTTTCGGGCAAGGAGGGGAGCAGTACTTC. It translates to CASSFFGQGGEQYF. This rearrangement joins TRBV27 to TRBJ2-7; possibly TRBD2 for D (6 bases). Germline CDR1 and CDR2: MNHEY and SMNVEV (reference sequence). The CDR3 spans 14 residues. V was clipped by 3 bases and J by 7 bases, with 16 bases between them.

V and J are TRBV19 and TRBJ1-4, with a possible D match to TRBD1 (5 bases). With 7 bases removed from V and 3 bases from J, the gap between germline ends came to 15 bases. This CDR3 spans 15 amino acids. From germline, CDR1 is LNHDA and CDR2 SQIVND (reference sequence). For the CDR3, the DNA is TGTGCCAGTACTACAGGAGGGCAGGCTAATGAAAAACTGTTTTTT. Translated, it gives CASTTGGQANEKLFF.

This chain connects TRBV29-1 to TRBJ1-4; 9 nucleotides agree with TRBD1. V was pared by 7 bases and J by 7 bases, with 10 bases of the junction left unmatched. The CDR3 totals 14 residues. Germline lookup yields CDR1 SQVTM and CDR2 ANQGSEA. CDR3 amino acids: CSAEGDREGEKLFF. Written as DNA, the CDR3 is TGCAGCGCCGAGGGGGACAGGGAGGGTGAAAAACTGTTTTTT.

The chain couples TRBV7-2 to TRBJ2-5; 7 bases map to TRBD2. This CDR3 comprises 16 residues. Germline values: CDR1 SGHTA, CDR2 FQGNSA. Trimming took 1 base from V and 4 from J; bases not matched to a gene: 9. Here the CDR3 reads CASSLGGSIRRETQYF. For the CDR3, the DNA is TGTGCCAGCAGCTTAGGCGGGAGTATCCGGAGAGAGACCCAGTACTTC.

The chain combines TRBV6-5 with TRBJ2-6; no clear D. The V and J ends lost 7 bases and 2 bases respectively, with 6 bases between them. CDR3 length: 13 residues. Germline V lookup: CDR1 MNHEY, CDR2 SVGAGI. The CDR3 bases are TGTGCCAGCATTGGAGCTGGGGCCAACGTCCTGACTTTC. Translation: CASIGAGANVLTF.

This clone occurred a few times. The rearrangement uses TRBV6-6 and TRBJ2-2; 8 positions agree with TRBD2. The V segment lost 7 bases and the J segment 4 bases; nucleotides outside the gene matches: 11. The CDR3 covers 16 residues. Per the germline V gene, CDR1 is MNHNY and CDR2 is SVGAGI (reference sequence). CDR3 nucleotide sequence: TGTGCCAGCATCTCAACGGGAGGGCAGGGCACCGGGGAGCTGTTTTTT. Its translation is CASISTGGQGTGELFF.

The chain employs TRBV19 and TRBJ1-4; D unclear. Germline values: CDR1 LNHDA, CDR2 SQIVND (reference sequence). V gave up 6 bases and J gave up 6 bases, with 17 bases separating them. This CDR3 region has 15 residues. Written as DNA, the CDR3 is TGTGCCAGTAGCCCGGACGTGGGAGGGTATGAAAAACTGTTTTTT. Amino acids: CASSPDVGGYEKLFF.

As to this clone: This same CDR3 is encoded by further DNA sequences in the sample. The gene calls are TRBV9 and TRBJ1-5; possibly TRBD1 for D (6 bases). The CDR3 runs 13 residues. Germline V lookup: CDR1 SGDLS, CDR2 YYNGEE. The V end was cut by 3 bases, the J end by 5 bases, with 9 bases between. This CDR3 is CASSGGGDQPQHF. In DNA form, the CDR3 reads TGTGCCAGCAGCGGAGGGGGGGATCAGCCCCAGCATTTT.

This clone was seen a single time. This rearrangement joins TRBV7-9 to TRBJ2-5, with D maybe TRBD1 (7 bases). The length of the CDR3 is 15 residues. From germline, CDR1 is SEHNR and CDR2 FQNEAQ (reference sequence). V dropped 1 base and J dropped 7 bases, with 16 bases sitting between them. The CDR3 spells CASSLGQGYGGTQYF. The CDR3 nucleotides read TGTGCCAGCAGCTTAGGACAGGGCTACGGGGGGACCCAGTACTTC.

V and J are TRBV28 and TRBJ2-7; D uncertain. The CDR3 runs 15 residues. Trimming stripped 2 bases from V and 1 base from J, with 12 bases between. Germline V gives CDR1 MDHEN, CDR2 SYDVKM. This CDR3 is CASSLKAVSSYEQYF. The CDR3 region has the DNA TGTGCCAGCAGTTTAAAGGCGGTTTCGTCCTACGAGCAGTACTTC.

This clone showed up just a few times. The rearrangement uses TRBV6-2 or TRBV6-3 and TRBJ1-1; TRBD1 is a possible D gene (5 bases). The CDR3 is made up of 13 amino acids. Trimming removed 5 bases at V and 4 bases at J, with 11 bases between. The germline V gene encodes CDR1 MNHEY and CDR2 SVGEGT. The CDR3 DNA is TGTGCCAGCAGTAGGGGATTCGGCACTGAAGCTTTCTTT. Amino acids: CASSRGFGTEAFF.